This T cell receptor beta chain was recorded in a study of cytomegalovirus exposure and HLA in healthy donors. As for the study in general: Drawn from HLA-typed donors, about 82 million unique TCRs were held in an early data release. Study conclusions and caveats: The authors later linked a missense DCLRE1C variant to TCR beta V- and J-gene trimming. Upon later analysis, TCR association rates were observed to vary by HLA locus, being highest for DRB1 and lowest for HLA-C.

The V gene's germline CDR1 is MNHNS and CDR2 SASEGT. With V trimmed by 7 bases and J by 3 bases, 11 bases remained unmatched. This CDR3 is built from 15 residues. Healthy bone marrow donors supplied every sample. As concerns this clone: The antigen remains unidentified.

The study ran its PCR with 60 Vbeta and 13 Jbeta primers. This table comes from immunoSEQ multiplex PCR, and its TCRdb copy is limited to in-frame clones, with some not included. The data hold some 200,000 clones, with 70% observed a single time. Material: PBMCs. This chain uses TRBV6-1 with TRBJ2-7; 8 bases agree with TRBD1. The sequence was collected from a man aged 40-49 years in good health and CMV-seropositive. CDR3 protein: CASTHPPGQDYEQYF. DNA for the CDR3: TGTGCCAGCACCCACCCACCGGGACAGGACTACGAGCAGTACTTC.